This T cell receptor (beta chain) was captured by sequencing in a study of T cells in Graves' hyperthyroidism and ophthalmopathy. At the level of the study: Blood was drawn when the patient was first diagnosed and still untreated.

Diagnosing involved the use of clinical symptoms, serum thyroxine and TRAb, thyroid ultrasound and orbital computed tomography. Study-level points and caveats: A model built on 13 V-J features separated ophthalmopathy from stable hyperthyroidism. Most thyroid clonotypes with frequency above 0.001 were detected in blood.

There were TCR beta CDR3 regions amplified from RNA transcripts. When the TCR CDR3 underwent first-round RT-PCR, the HTBI primer set was used. TCRdb reprocessed the multiplex PCR reads with MiXCR, giving one entry per CDR3 protein. The data hold fewer than 200,000 distinct CDR3 sequences, with approximately 15% observed a single time. The table lists this clonotype with many counts. Its antigen remains unknown. The germline gives CDR1 SGHRS, CDR2 YFSETQ. Losses at the gene ends were 3 bases for V and 5 bases for J; bases not matched to a gene: 6. The CDR3 contains 14 residues. The clonotype was recovered from a woman in her fifties or sixties with Graves' hyperthyroidism. Input material: blood. The chain has TRBV5-1 and TRBJ2-3; 7 nucleotides align to TRBD1. CDR3 amino acids: CASSWGTAGDTQYF. DNA for the CDR3: TGCGCCAGCAGCTGGGGGACAGCAGGAGATACGCAGTATTTT.